This T cell receptor beta chain was recovered during a study of siplizumab effects on memory and regulatory T cells. General study results and limits: Greater diversity than memory cells seemed evident in naive T cells, which also appeared to be major alloresponse contributors. The authors could not assign a naive or memory phenotype to roughly 75-97% of proliferating CD4+ or CD8+ clones.

As for this clone: Its antigen is not known.

Sequencing used immunoSEQ multiplex PCR; TCRdb keeps in-frame clones, though not all of them. The table records more than 90,000 clones, 92% of them present only once. The sequencing input was non-Treg CD4+ T cells sorted from blood. The sequence was obtained from a human donor in good health.

CDR3 DNA: TGTGCCAGCAGCTTAAATAGGGGGTCGTTATCAGCCCAGCATTTT. The encoded protein is CASSLNRGSLSAQHF. The chain recombines TRBV7-2 with TRBJ1-5; possibly TRBD1 for D (6 bases). Per the germline V gene, CDR1 is SGHTA and CDR2 is FQGNSA. This CDR3 region has 15 residues. V gave up 2 bases and J gave up 11 bases, with 19 bases separating them.